This entry describes one T cell receptor beta chain. This clone has just a few counts. There is no known antigen for this receptor. Base qualities are not at hand, and no much larger clone is one base apart. For this chain, trimming is 3 bases at the V end and 7 bases at the J end, and the number of junction bases without a gene match is 10. CDR1 and CDR2 (LNHNV, YYDKDF) derive from the germline V gene (reference sequence). Inclusive of the bounding cysteine and phenylalanine, the CDR3 is 15 residues long. Only CDR3 DNA remains: 45 bases, in frame from the first base. The data were obtained in a study of CD8+ T cells in alopecia areata (dated by TCRdb to the late 2010s). At the level of the whole study: The treated patients took part in an open-label pilot trial in which moderate-to-severe alopecia areata was treated with oral tofacitinib at 5 to 10 mg twice daily. Patients stayed on tofacitinib for 6 to 18 months and then had 6 months of follow-up off drug so that delayed response and recurrence could be assessed. The SALT score, which quantifies the percentage of affected scalp surface area, was used to measure disease severity in treated patients. To study T cell clonal expansion in alopecia areata, the researchers applied high-throughput TCRbeta sequencing to both the C3H/HeJ mouse model and human patients. In humans, TCRbeta sequencing was performed on scalp tissue and on sorted CD4+ and CD8+ peripheral blood T cells from healthy controls and from patients with patchy or totalis/universalis alopecia areata. Tofacitinib-treated patients had biopsies at baseline and at 4 and 24 weeks of treatment, with a later scalp biopsy in several patients. Scalp clonality was compared across normal scalp (n=4), patchy alopecia areata scalp (n=8), and alopecia totalis/universalis scalp (n=8). RNA was obtained with the PAXgene miRNA kit for fixed scalp, the miRNeasy kit for PBMCs, and the RNeasy kit for mouse skin. TCRbeta CDR3 regions were amplified by immunoSEQ multiplex PCR with 35 Vbeta forward and 13 Jbeta reverse primers.

The sample's treatment or condition, from its label and the paper: oral pan-JAK inhibitor, 5-10 mg twice daily. Lesional scalp punch biopsies and peripheral blood were collected from alopecia areata patients. PBMCs were isolated by density centrifugation and stained for CD3, CD4 and CD8, and CD4+ and CD8+ T cells were sorted on a FACSAria. Overall results and qualifications from the work: Higher clonality and more expanded CD8+ clones were observed in lesional scalp than in normal scalp, particularly in alopecia totalis/universalis, a finding suggestive of antigenic drive. Scalp TCR repertoire analysis is complicated because resident alphabeta T cells in normal human skin are also sequenced, whereas mouse skin is dominated by gammadelta T cells. Compared with mice, TCR sequences shared between patients were less clear, possibly partly because of HLA diversity across the patient population. Because the treated cohort was small and had just a single nonresponder, larger studies are needed to establish links between baseline CD8+ expansion and response. During tofacitinib treatment, many expanded lesional clones stuck around in both scalp and blood, and this persistence may partly explain why relapse happens after treatment is stopped. Scalp clonality and the number of expanded CD8+ clones among the top 100 scalp clones were significantly decreased by tofacitinib.

Library creation used the immunoSEQ multiplex PCR assay. RNA was extracted from all samples and reverse transcribed into cDNA, which served as template for TCR sequencing. SuperScript III was used to make first-strand cDNA, primed with a 2:1 mix of oligo-dT and random hexamers. A synthetic immune receptor repertoire was used to assess amplification bias, and residual bias was removed computationally. In the original analysis: Raw reads were preprocessed to remove errors, and CDR3 was defined according to IMGT conventions as the region from the conserved cysteine to phenylalanine. Clonality was computed as 1 minus the Shannon entropy, with the entropy normalized by log2 of the number of productive unique TCRs. Whether each scalp clone was CD4 or CD8 was inferred by checking scalp TCRbeta sequences against the CD4 and CD8 repertoires from sorted blood. Imported from immuneACCESS, the table was reduced by TCRdb to in-frame sequences with V and J called. These copies leave out some clones; in studies compared against another copy, an unresolved V gene accounts for under half, and the cause of the remainder is not known. The D gene and trimming were derived from the DNA, and the V and J assignments and clone size from that table. Recorded for this sample are about 210,000 clones; 43% of them occurred a single time. The ten largest clonotypes hold around 2.8% of the sample.

The source was CD4+ T cells sorted from blood, collected at approximately week 36, from a patient treated with tofacitinib. Recombination connected TRBV15 to TRBJ1-2; TRBD1 aligns with 8 central bases. The source of this sequence is a human donor with alopecia areata. The nucleotide sequence reads as follows: TGTGCCACCAGCAGCGGGACAGGCTTTAGTGGTGGCTACACCTTC. It encodes CATSSGTGFSGGYTF.